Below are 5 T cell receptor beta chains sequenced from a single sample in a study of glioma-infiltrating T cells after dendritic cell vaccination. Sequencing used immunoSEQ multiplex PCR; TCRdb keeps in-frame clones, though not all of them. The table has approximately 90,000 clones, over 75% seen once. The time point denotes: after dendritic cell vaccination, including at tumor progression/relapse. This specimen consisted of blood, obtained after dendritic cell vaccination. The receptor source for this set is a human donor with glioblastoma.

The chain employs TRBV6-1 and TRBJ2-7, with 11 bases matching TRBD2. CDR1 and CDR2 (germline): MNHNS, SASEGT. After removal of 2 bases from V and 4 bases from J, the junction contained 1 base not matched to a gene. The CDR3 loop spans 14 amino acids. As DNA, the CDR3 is TGTGCCAGCAGTGAAAGACTAGCGGGATACGAGCAGTACGTC. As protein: CASSERLAGYEQYV.

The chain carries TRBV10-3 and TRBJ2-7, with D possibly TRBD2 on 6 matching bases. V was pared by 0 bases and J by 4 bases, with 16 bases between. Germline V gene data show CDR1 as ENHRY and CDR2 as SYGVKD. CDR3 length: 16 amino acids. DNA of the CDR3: TGTGCCATCAGTGAGTCGATTGGGACTCAGCCATACGAGCAGTACTTC. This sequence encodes CAISESIGTQPYEQYF.

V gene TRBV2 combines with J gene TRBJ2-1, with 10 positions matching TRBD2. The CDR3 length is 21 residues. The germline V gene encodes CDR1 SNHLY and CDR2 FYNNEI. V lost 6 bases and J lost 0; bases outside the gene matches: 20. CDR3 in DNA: TGTGCCAGCAGATCCACACGGGACACTGGACTAGCGGCAAGCTCCTACAATGAGCAGTTCTTC. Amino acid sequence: CASRSTRDTGLAASSYNEQFF.

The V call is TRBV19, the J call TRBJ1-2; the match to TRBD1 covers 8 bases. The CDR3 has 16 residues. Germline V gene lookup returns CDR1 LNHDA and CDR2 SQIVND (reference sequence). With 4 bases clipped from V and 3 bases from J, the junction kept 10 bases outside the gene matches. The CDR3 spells CASSRGTGRVDYGYTF. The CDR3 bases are TGTGCCAGTAGTAGAGGGACAGGTCGGGTTGACTATGGCTACACCTTC.

The CDR3 sequence: CATLGDQAQPQHF. CDR3 bases: TGTGCCACCCTGGGAGACCAGGCTCAGCCCCAGCATTTT. This rearrangement joins TRBV15 to TRBJ1-5, with D hard to call. The CDR3 is 13 amino acids. Germline V gene data show CDR1 as LNHNV and CDR2 as YYDKDF (reference sequence). Trimming removed 8 bases from V and 6 bases from J, with 14 bases in between.